This paragraph covers one TCR beta chain sequence. As processed by the authors: Nucleated cell counts were estimated from reference gene primer amplification. This table comes from immunoSEQ multiplex PCR, and its TCRdb copy is limited to in-frame clones, with some not included. The D gene and trimming were derived from the DNA, and the V and J assignments and clone size from that table. The profile shows about 250,000 clones, around 87% of them singletons. Participants, about 18 to 90 years old, spanned around 25 US areas. This entry comes from a study of blood T cell repertoires in COVID-19. Study as a whole: Donors in the United States, Italy and Spain gave samples during acute or convalescent COVID-19. T cells, B-cell-depleted T cells, or PBMCs supplied cDNA or gDNA.

The CDR3 consists of 14 residues. V was shortened by 2 bases and J by 4 bases, with 11 bases between the two germline ends. From germline, CDR1 is WSHSY and CDR2 SAAADI. Sequencing used PBMCs or T cells enriched from blood (not recorded which). The V gene is TRBV10-2, the J gene TRBJ2-5, with a possible D match to TRBD2 (5 bases). This sequence was found in a young woman who had recovered from COVID-19. CDR3 coding DNA: TGCGCCAGCAGTGAGAGCCTAGCCAGAGAGACCCAGTACTTC. Translating it yields CASSESLARETQYF.